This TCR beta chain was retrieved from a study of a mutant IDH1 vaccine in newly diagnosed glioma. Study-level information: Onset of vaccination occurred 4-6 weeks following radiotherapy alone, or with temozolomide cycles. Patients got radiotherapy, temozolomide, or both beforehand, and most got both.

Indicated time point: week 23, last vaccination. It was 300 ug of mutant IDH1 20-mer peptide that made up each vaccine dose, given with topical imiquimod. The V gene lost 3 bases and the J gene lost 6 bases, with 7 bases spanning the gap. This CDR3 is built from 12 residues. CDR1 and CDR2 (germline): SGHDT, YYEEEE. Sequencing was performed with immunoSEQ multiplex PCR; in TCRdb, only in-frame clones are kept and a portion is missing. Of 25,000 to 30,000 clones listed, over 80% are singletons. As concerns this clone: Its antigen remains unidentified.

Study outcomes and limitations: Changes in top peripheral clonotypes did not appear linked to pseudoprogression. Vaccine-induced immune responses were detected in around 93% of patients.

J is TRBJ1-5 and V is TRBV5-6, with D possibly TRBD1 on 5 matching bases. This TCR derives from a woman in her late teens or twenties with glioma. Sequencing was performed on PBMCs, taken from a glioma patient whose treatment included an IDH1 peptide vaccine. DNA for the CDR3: TGTGCCAGCAGCTCCGACAGTCAGCCCCAGCATTTT. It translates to CASSSDSQPQHF. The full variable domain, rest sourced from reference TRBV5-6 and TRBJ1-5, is DAGVTQSPTHLIKTRGQQVTLRCSPKSGHDTVSWYQQALGQGPQFIFQYYEEEERQRGNFPDRFSGHQFPNYSSELNVNALLLGDSALYLCASSSDSQPQHFGDGTRLSIL.